The 27 T cell receptor beta chains presented below share a single source sample, sequenced in a study of cytomegalovirus exposure and HLA in healthy donors. Use of 60 Vbeta and 13 Jbeta primers characterized the PCR. TCRdb keeps only in-frame clones here, not all; method: immunoSEQ multiplex PCR. The sample lists 150,000 to 200,000 clones, around 87% seen once, with 1.5% to 2% in the top ten. Sequenced material: PBMCs. The source of these receptors is a woman younger than 35 in good health and CMV-seronegative.

The V and J genes are TRBV6-5 and TRBJ2-7; possible D gene TRBD2, 5 bases. The CDR3 contains 15 residues. The V end lost 4 bases, the J end lost 4 bases, and 17 bases lay between the germline ends. Germline V lookup: CDR1 MNHEY, CDR2 SVGAGI. The CDR3 DNA sequence: TGTGCCAGCAGTTGGGCGTCTCGGGGATTGTACGAGCAGTACTTC. It translates to CASSWASRGLYEQYF.

This chain uses TRBV25-1 with TRBJ2-5, with a possible D match to TRBD2 (6 bases). Per germline, CDR1 MGHDK and CDR2 SYGVNS. This CDR3 is built from 14 residues. V was shortened by 1 base and J by 4 bases, with 10 bases between the two germline ends. CDR3 amino acids: CASSEWGDGETQYF. The CDR3 DNA sequence: TGTGCCAGCAGTGAATGGGGGGACGGAGAGACCCAGTACTTC. The complete variable domain, with remaining parts taken from reference TRBV25-1 and TRBJ2-5, reads EADIYQTPRYLVIGTGKKITLECSQTMGHDKMYWYQQDPGMELHLIHYSYGVNSTEKGDLSSESTVSRIRTEHFPLTLESARPSHTSQYLCASSEWGDGETQYFGPGTRLLVL.

This chain connects TRBV9 to TRBJ1-2; TRBD1 aligns across 7 bases. The length of the CDR3 is 14 residues. CDR1 is SGDLS, CDR2 YYNGEE, per germline. V trimming: 7 bases; J trimming: 0 bases; junction bases outside the gene matches: 6. CDR3 DNA sequence: TGTGCCAGCGGGGGACAGTTAGCTAACTATGGCTACACCTTC. It encodes CASGGQLANYGYTF.

The chain carries TRBV28 and TRBJ2-1, with 8 bases fitting TRBD2. Per germline, CDR1 MDHEN and CDR2 SYDVKM. The CDR3 has 13 amino acids. V was pared by 2 bases and J by 10 bases, with 4 bases of the junction left unmatched. Here the CDR3 DNA reads TGTGCCAGCAGTTTACGCACGGGAGGGGAGCAGTTCTTC. Encoded protein: CASSLRTGGEQFF.

This clone has only one observation. Other DNA sequences in the same sample also yield this CDR3. The chain uses TRBV9 and TRBJ2-1; TRBD2 aligns across 11 bases. V dropped 0 bases and J dropped 0; count of bases not matched to a gene: 2. CDR1 is SGDLS, CDR2 YYNGEE, per germline. This CDR3 has 17 amino acids. The CDR3 region has the DNA TGTGCCAGCAGCGTAGGGCTAGCGGGGGGCTCCTACAATGAGCAGTTCTTC. Translating it yields CASSVGLAGGSYNEQFF.

The CDR3: CSVDDRVGEQYF. Here the CDR3 DNA reads TGCAGCGTTGATGACAGGGTAGGCGAGCAGTACTTC. The V and J genes are TRBV29-1 and TRBJ2-7; TRBD1 aligns across 7 bases. The CDR3 totals 12 residues. V shed 3 bases and J 6 bases; nucleotides not matched to a gene: 5. Looked up from germline, CDR1 is SQVTM and CDR2 is ANQGSEA.

This sequence joins TRBV13 and TRBJ2-5, with TRBD2 as a possible D gene (6 bases). CDR3 length equals 15 residues. The V gene lost 3 bases and the J gene lost 4 bases, with 15 bases spanning the gap. Germline-derived CDR1 and CDR2 are PRHDT and FYEKMQ (reference sequence). CDR3 in DNA: TGTGCCAGCAGCTTCCGCGTTGGAGGGGTAGAGACCCAGTACTTC. Protein: CASSFRVGGVETQYF.

The chain carries TRBV6-5 and TRBJ1-5; TRBD1 aligns across 9 bases. The CDR3 sequence is 15 residues long. CDR1 is MNHEY, CDR2 SVGAGI, per germline. The trim removed 6 bases at V and 3 bases at J, leaving 6 bases unmatched. CDR3 sequence: CASRQQGAINQPQHF. For the CDR3, the DNA is TGTGCCAGCAGACAACAGGGGGCGATCAATCAGCCCCAGCATTTT.

The count of this clone is one. The chain uses TRBV18 and TRBJ2-7, with 7 bases lining up with TRBD2. CDR3 length equals 15 residues. The germline CDR1 and CDR2 sequences are KGHSH and LQKENI. Losses at the gene ends were 2 bases for V and 3 bases for J; bases not matched to a gene: 7. This CDR3 reads CASSPVFRGDYEQYF. The CDR3 DNA follows: TGTGCCAGCTCACCAGTATTTCGGGGGGACTACGAGCAGTACTTC.

The chain couples TRBV6-1 to TRBJ2-2, with 9 bases fitting TRBD1. Germline V gives CDR1 MNHNS, CDR2 SASEGT. The CDR3 runs to 15 residues. J lost 5 bases, V lost 5 bases, and 6 bases had no gene match. The CDR3, as DNA: TGTGCCAGCAGTACCGGGACAGGGAGAACCGGGGAGCTGTTTTTT. Translation gives CASSTGTGRTGELFF.

This clone has only one observation. V usage is TRBV14 and J usage is TRBJ1-2, with D tentatively TRBD1 (6 bases). This CDR3 is built from 11 residues. Trimming shortened V by 6 bases and J by 7 bases, and 9 bases separated the two germline ends. Germline V lookup: CDR1 SGHDN, CDR2 FVKESK. The CDR3 DNA sequence: TGTGCCAGCAGTCGAGGGGGTGGCTACACCTTC. It encodes CASSRGGGYTF.

The genes are TRBV30 and TRBJ1-2; no clear D. V lost 5 bases to trimming and J lost 1 base, with 8 bases between them. The V gene's germline CDR1 is GTSNPN and CDR2 SVGIG (reference sequence). The CDR3 is 12 residues long. The DNA of the CDR3 is TGTGCCTGGGACGGAGATAACTATGGCTACACCTTC. It encodes CAWDGDNYGYTF.

The gene calls are TRBV27 and TRBJ1-2; TRBD1 matches 7 bases. The germline V gene encodes CDR1 MNHEY and CDR2 SMNVEV (reference sequence). This CDR3 comprises 17 residues. After removal of 6 bases from V and 6 bases from J, the junction contained 19 bases not matched to a gene. For the CDR3, the DNA is TGTGCCAGCAGCCCTAGGGCCTTCGACAGGGAAGTGAATGGCTACACCTTC. Amino acid sequence: CASSPRAFDREVNGYTF.

The genes are TRBV4-3 and TRBJ2-7; 8 nucleotides match TRBD2. V lost 1 base and J lost 1; bases outside the gene matches: 6. Germline values: CDR1 LGHNA, CDR2 YSLEER. The CDR3 is 16 residues long. In DNA form, the CDR3 reads TGCGCCAGCAGCCAAGGGGTAACTAGCGGATCCTACGAGCAGTACTTC. Amino acid sequence: CASSQGVTSGSYEQYF.

This chain links TRBV9 with TRBJ2-4, with a tentative D call TRBD1 (6 bases). Germline V gene data show CDR1 as SGDLS and CDR2 as YYNGEE. Between the trimmed V and J ends, which lost 3 bases and 7 bases, there was a span of 14 bases. This CDR3 has 14 amino acids. CDR3 amino acids: CASSEQGQGNIQYF. CDR3 bases: TGTGCCAGCAGCGAGCAAGGGCAGGGGAACATTCAGTACTTC.

The chain links TRBV10-3 to TRBJ2-1, with TRBD2 identical over 11 bases. This CDR3 is 13 amino acids long. Trimming at V came to 9 bases and at J to 6 bases, leaving 4 bases not matched to a gene. Germline V gene sequence: CDR1 ENHRY, CDR2 SYGVKD. The CDR3 here is CAITSGGSNEQFF. CDR3 in DNA: TGTGCCATTACTAGCGGGGGTAGCAATGAGCAGTTCTTC.

The table lists this clone with a count of one. CDR3 DNA: TGTGCCAGCAGATTACTAGCGGGAGGGCCCCATGAGCAGTTCTTC. Its translation: CASRLLAGGPHEQFF. The gene calls are TRBV5-6 and TRBJ2-1, with TRBD2 identical over 13 bases. Germline CDR1 and CDR2: SGHDT and YYEEEE. The CDR3 contains 15 residues. V gave up 5 bases and J gave up 8 bases; unmatched junction bases: 7.

The J gene is TRBJ1-2, the V gene TRBV7-5; TRBD1 is the table's D call and was not checked against the DNA. TRBV7-5 is termed a pseudogene. The CDR3 spans 15 residues. In nucleotides, the CDR3 is TGTGTCAGAAGCCCTGGACAGGCCCATAACTATGGCTACACCTTC. This gives the protein CVRSPGQAHNYGYTF.

This chain uses TRBV19 with TRBJ2-7; possible D gene TRBD1, 5 bases. Trimming took off 7 bases at V and 11 bases at J, with 15 bases between the two ends. CDR3 size: 11 residues. Per the germline V gene, CDR1 is LNHDA and CDR2 is SQIVND (reference sequence). The CDR3, as DNA: TGTGCCAGTATGGACGGGCAGGGAAAGTACTTC. It translates to CASMDGQGKYF.

Comments on this clone: Relative to the germline gene, one junction end is altered; a read error may explain this. The chain joins TRBV7-9 to TRBJ2-2; D ambiguous. Germline V CDR1 and CDR2: SEHNR, FQNEAQ (reference sequence). The CDR3 runs 12 residues. CDR3 DNA: TGTTCCAGCAGCTTATTAACCGGGGAGCTGTTTTTT. Amino acids: CSSSLLTGELFF.

The J gene is TRBJ2-1, the V gene TRBV7-9, with D perhaps matching TRBD1 (5 bases). CDR3 length: 15 residues. From germline, CDR1 is SEHNR and CDR2 FQNEAQ (reference sequence). Trimming stripped 1 base from V and 6 bases from J, with 13 bases between. DNA for the CDR3: TGTGCCAGCAGCTTAGGCAGGGCCCTAGGCAATGAGCAGTTCTTC. As protein: CASSLGRALGNEQFF.

The rearrangement links TRBV4-1 to TRBJ1-5; perhaps TRBD1 as D (6 bases). From germline, CDR1 is MGHRA and CDR2 YSYEKL. With 0 bases removed from V and 4 bases from J, the gap between germline ends came to 13 bases. This CDR3 contains 16 residues. CDR3 region: CASSQDRTETNQPQHF. As DNA, the CDR3 is TGCGCCAGCAGCCAAGATAGGACAGAAACAAATCAGCCCCAGCATTTT.

This CDR3 reads CASSYGDRVGLGAFF. As DNA, the CDR3 is TGTGCCAGCAGTTACGGGGACAGGGTCGGTTTGGGGGCTTTCTTT. J is TRBJ1-1 and V is TRBV6-5, with TRBD1 identical over 9 bases. The V segment lost 2 bases and the J segment 11 bases; nucleotides outside the gene matches: 12. The CDR3 runs to 15 residues. The germline gives CDR1 MNHEY, CDR2 SVGAGI.

The chain employs TRBV14 and TRBJ2-7; 7 nucleotides align to TRBD2. The ends lost 5 bases at V and 5 bases at J; junction bases unmatched: 12. The CDR3 loop spans 15 amino acids. CDR1 is SGHDN and CDR2 is FVKESK in the germline V gene. The chain's CDR3 is CASSVLGRGRDEQYF. DNA of the CDR3: TGTGCCAGCAGCGTGCTGGGGAGGGGAAGGGACGAGCAGTACTTC.

The J gene is TRBJ2-2, the V gene TRBV7-6; 11 bases agree with TRBD1. The ends lost 6 bases at V and 8 bases at J; junction bases unmatched: 8. Germline V gives CDR1 SGHVS, CDR2 FNYEAQ. This CDR3 is 15 amino acids long. Written as DNA, the CDR3 is TGTGCCAGCAGTTCGGACAGGGGGCGAGCGGGGGAGCTGTTTTTT. Residues: CASSSDRGRAGELFF.

The chain recombines TRBV27 with TRBJ1-2, with D maybe TRBD1 (5 bases). The CDR3 is 14 amino acids. Germline V gene data show CDR1 as MNHEY and CDR2 as SMNVEV (reference sequence). V shed 6 bases and J shed 4 bases, with 15 bases lying between them. CDR3 in DNA: TGTGCCAGCAGACCGCGGGGGGGACCCTATGGCTACACCTTC. This encodes CASRPRGGPYGYTF.

This rearrangement joins TRBV7-2 to TRBJ1-2; 9 nucleotides agree with TRBD1. The germline gives CDR1 SGHTA, CDR2 FQGNSA. The CDR3 runs 17 residues. The V segment lost 4 bases and the J segment 6 bases; nucleotides outside the gene matches: 15. For the CDR3, the DNA is TGTGCCAGCAGCTGGACAGGGGCTTTTCCCAACTCGCATGGCTACACCTTC. Encoded protein: CASSWTGAFPNSHGYTF.